This T cell receptor beta chain was retrieved from a study of blood T cell repertoires in COVID-19. Across the whole study: Samples taken during acute and convalescent COVID-19 were collected in the United States, Italy and Spain. The cDNA or gDNA used as material had been derived from T cells, B-cell-depleted T cells, or PBMCs.

The CDR3 is 15 amino acids. With 3 bases removed from V and 2 bases from J, the gap between germline ends came to 11 bases. CDR1 and CDR2 from the germline V gene are SGDLS and YYNGEE. Authors' analysis steps: Reference gene primer amplification gave estimated nucleated cell counts. Some clones are missing from TCRdb's copy, which holds only in-frame ones; the method was immunoSEQ multiplex PCR. That table supplies the V and J calls and clone size; D and trimming were determined from the DNA. The sample has about 150,000 clones, approximately 90% seen once. Sequenced material: peripheral blood. This chain links TRBV9 with TRBJ1-4; D is possibly TRBD1 (5 bases). This clonotype was sampled from a woman in her 70s with acute or convalescent COVID-19. The CDR3 sequence: CASSAQGGTNEKLFF. The CDR3 DNA is TGTGCCAGCAGCGCCCAGGGTGGGACTAATGAAAAACTGTTTTTT.